This T cell receptor (beta chain) was sequenced during a study of cytomegalovirus exposure and HLA in healthy donors. Notes on the study in general: 164 TCR beta chains were listed as cytomegalovirus-associated.

This CDR3 is built from 15 residues. Germline lookup yields CDR1 MNHNS and CDR2 SASEGT. Unmatched junction bases numbered 12, after V lost 6 bases and J lost 7 bases. PCR was performed using 60 Vbeta and 13 Jbeta primers. Repertoires were generated with immunoSEQ multiplex PCR, while TCRdb's copy carries only in-frame clones and drops some. The sample shows roughly 120,000 clones, about 79% of them seen only once. About this clone: Its antigen is unknown.

Sequencing was performed on PBMCs. This TCR was recovered from a woman younger than 35 in good health and CMV-seropositive. The J gene is TRBJ2-5, the V gene TRBV6-1; TRBD1 matches 9 bases. In DNA, the CDR3 is TGTGCCAGCAGAATTTTAACAGGGGGCATGGGGACCCAGTACTTC. Amino acid sequence: CASRILTGGMGTQYF.